The TCR beta chain under discussion was sequenced for a study of T cells after yellow fever vaccination. Whole-study context: When fractions had low cell numbers, they were prepared with SMART-Seq v4 Ultra Low Input.

CDR1 SNHLY and CDR2 FYNNEI come from the germline V gene. CDR3 length: 11 residues. V was clipped by 7 bases and J by 6 bases, with 8 bases between them. In its sample, this clonotype was seen a few times. Antigen unknown. Using its own MiXCR run on the 5' RACE reads, TCRdb lists one record per CDR3 protein. Altogether about 300,000 distinct CDR3 sequences are present, 6.8% being singletons, with the ten largest covering roughly 19%. Study-level findings and limits: Subsequent to the booster, the majority of primary-vaccination clones reappeared (roughly 95% CD4, 85% to 90% CD8).

The chain has TRBV2 and TRBJ2-3; no clear D gene. The TCR sequence derives from a young man who received the YFV17D yellow fever vaccine. The starting material was PBMCs, obtained approximately 40 days after the first yellow fever vaccination. CDR3 sequence reads: CASTGRDTQYF. Written as DNA, the CDR3 is TGTGCCAGCACGGGTAGGGATACGCAGTATTTT.